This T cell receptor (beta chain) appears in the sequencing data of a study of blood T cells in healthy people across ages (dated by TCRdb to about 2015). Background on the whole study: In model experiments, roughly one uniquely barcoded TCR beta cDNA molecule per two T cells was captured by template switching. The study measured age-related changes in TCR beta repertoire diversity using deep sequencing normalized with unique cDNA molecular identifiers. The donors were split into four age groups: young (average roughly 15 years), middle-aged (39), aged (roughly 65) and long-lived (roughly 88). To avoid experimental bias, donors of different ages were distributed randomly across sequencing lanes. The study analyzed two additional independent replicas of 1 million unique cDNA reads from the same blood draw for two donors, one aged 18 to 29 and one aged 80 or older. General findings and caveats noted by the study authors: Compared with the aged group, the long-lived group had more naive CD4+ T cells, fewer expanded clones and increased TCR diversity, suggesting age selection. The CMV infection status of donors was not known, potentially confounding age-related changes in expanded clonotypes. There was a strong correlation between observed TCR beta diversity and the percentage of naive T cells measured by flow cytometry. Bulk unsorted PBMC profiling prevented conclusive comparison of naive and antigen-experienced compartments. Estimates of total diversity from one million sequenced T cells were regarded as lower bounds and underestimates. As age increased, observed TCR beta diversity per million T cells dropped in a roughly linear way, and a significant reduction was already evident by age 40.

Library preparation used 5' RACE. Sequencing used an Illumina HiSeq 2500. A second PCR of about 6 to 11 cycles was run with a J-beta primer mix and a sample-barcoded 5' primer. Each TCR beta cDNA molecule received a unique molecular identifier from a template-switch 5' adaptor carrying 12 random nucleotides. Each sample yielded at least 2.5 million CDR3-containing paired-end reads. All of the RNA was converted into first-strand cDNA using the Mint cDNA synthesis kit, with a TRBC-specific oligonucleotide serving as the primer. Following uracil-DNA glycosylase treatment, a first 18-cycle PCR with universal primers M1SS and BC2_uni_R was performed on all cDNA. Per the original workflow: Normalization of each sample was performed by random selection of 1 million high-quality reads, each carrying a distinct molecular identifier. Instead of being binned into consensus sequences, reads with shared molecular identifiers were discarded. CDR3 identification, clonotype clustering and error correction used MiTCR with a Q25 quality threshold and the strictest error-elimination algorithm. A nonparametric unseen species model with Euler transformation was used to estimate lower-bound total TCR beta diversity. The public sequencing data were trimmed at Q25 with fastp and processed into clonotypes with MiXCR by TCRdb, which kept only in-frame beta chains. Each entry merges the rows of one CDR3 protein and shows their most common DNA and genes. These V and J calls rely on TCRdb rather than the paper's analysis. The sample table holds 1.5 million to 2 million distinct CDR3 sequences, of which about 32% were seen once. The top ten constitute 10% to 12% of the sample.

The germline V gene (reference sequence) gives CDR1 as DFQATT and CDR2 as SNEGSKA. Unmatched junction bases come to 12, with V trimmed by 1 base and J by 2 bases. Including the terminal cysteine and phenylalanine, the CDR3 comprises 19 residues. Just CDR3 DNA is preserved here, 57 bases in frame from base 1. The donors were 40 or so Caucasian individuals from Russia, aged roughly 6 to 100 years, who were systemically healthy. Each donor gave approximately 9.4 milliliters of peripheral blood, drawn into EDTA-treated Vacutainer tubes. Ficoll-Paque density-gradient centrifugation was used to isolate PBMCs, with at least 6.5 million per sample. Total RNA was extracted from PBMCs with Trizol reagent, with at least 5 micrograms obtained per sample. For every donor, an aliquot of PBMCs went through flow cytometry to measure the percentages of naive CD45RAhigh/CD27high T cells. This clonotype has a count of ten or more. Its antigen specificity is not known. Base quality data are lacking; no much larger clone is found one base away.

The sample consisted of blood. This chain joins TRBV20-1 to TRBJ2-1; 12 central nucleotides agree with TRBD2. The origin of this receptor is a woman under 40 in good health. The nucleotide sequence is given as TGCAGTGCTAGAGCAACTAGCGGGGGGCGAAAAATTCCCTACAATGAGCAGTTCTTC. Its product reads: CSARATSGGRKIPYNEQFF.